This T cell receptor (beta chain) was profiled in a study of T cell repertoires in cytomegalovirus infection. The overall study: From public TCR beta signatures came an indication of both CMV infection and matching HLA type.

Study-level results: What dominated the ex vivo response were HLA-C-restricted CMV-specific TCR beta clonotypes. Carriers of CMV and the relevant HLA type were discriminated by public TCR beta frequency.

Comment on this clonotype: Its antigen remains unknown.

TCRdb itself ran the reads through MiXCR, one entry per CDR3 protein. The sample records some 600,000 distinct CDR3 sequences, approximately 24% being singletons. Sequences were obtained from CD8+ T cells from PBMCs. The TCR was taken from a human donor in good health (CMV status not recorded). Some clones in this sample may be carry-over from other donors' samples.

CDR3 DNA: TGCAGCGTTGAAATACTGGACACCGGTTACGAGCAGTACTTC. Its translation is CSVEILDTGYEQYF. This rearrangement joins TRBV29-1 to TRBJ2-7; possible D gene TRBD1, 5 bases. Trimming shortened V by 2 bases and J by 4 bases, and 15 bases separated the two germline ends. This CDR3 contains 14 residues. Germline CDR1 and CDR2: SQVTM and ANQGSEA.